This is a list of T cell receptor beta chains from one sample in a study of T cells in Graves' hyperthyroidism and ophthalmopathy. TCRdb used MiXCR to reprocess the multiplex PCR reads, holding one entry per CDR3 protein. The sample shows roughly 600,000 distinct CDR3 sequences, roughly 15% of them seen only once. Specimen: blood. The receptors originated from a woman aged 45-59 years with Graves' ophthalmopathy. CDR3s include the opening cysteine and the closing phenylalanine or tryptophan. The order of the fields is J gene, D gene, clone size, V gene, CDR3 DNA, CDR3 protein. D genes are given only for firm matches. The size field is filled for only some rows; it gives once, few, many or a size class.

>TRBJ2-1|NA|few|TRBV6-2/TRBV6-3
TGTGCCAGCAGTCAGTCGGACCCGGCTAGGGTATACAATGAGCAGTTCTTC
CASSQSDPARVYNEQFF
>TRBJ2-2|TRBD2|few|TRBV7-3
TGTGCCAGCAGCTCTATAGCGGGCGGGGAGCTGTTTTTT
CASSSIAGGELFF
>TRBJ1-5|NA|NA|TRBV7-8
TGTGCCAGCAGCTTAATTTCGGATGGGCAGCCCCAGCATTTT
CASSLISDGQPQHF
>TRBJ2-1|NA|few|TRBV20-1
TGCAGTGCTAGACGTCCAGGGTGGCTTAATGAGCAGTTCTTC
CSARRPGWLNEQFF
>TRBJ1-1|NA|many|TRBV20-1
TGCAGTGCTGGGACGGTTAACACTGAAGCTTTCTTT
CSAGTVNTEAFF
>TRBJ2-5|NA|many|TRBV11-2
TGTGCCAGCAGCTTAGGCGCTACCGCATCGGAGACCCAGTACTTC
CASSLGATASETQYF
>TRBJ2-3|TRBD2|many|TRBV20-1
TGCAGTGCTAGAGATCCCAGAGGGATAGCGGGAGGGGGCACAGATACGCAGTATTTT
CSARDPRGIAGGGTDTQYF
>TRBJ1-2|TRBD1|few|TRBV29-1
TGCAGCGTGGTACAGGGGGCTAACTATGGCTACACCTTC
CSVVQGANYGYTF
>TRBJ2-3|NA|many|TRBV9
TGTGCCAGCAGCGTAGGACTTACCACAGATACGCAGTATTTT
CASSVGLTTDTQYF
>TRBJ2-2|NA|NA|TRBV7-9
TGTGCCAGCAGCTCGAGCAGGGCCGGGGAGCTGTTTTTT
CASSSSRAGELFF
>TRBJ2-7|NA|many|TRBV6-1
TGTGCCAGCAGTGAAGCATTGCGCGGATCCTACGAGCAGTACTTC
CASSEALRGSYEQYF
>TRBJ1-3|NA|once|TRBV12-3/TRBV12-4
TGTGCCAGCAGACCCGACGGGGGCCCCGGAAACACCATATATTTT
CASRPDGGPGNTIYF
>TRBJ2-5|TRBD2|few|TRBV9
TGTGCCAGCAGCGAAGCGGGGAGGACGGAGACCCAGTACTTC
CASSEAGRTETQYF
>TRBJ1-6|NA|many|TRBV27
TGTGCCAGCAGACGACGGGGGAGCTCCTATAATTCACCCCTCCACTTT
CASRRRGSSYNSPLHF
>TRBJ2-1|TRBD2|NA|TRBV7-9
TGTGCCAGCAGCTTAGTTCGCTCTAGCGGCTACAATGAGCAGTTCTTC
CASSLVRSSGYNEQFF
>TRBJ2-3|NA|many|TRBV7-9
TGTGCCAGCAGCTTCAAGACTAGAATTGGGGGAGATACGCAGTATTTT
CASSFKTRIGGDTQYF
>TRBJ1-4|NA|few|TRBV10-3
TGTGCCATCGCCGCCGGAGTGGACCAAAATGAAAAACTGTTTTTT
CAIAAGVDQNEKLFF
>TRBJ2-6|NA|many|TRBV6-2/TRBV6-3
TGTGCCAGCAAAAGGACGGAGAACTCTGGGGCCAACGTCCTGACTTTC
CASKRTENSGANVLTF
>TRBJ1-2|TRBD1|many|TRBV4-1
TGCGCCAGCAGCCAAACCCGGGACAGGGTCTATGGCTACACCTTC
CASSQTRDRVYGYTF
>TRBJ2-7|NA|NA|TRBV27
TGTGCCAGCAGTTTATACGGGACCACAAGCGAGCAGTACTTC
CASSLYGTTSEQYF
>TRBJ2-7|TRBD1|many|TRBV5-8
TGTGCCAGCAGCTTTATCGGCCAGGGGGACTACGAGCAGTACTTC
CASSFIGQGDYEQYF
>TRBJ2-1|TRBD2|few|TRBV7-2
TGTGCCAGCAGCTTAGTGGCTAGCGGAAACTACAATGAGCAGTTCTTC
CASSLVASGNYNEQFF
>TRBJ2-2|TRBD1|few|TRBV24-1
TGTGCCACCGGACAGGGGGGTCCCGGGGAGCTGTTTTTT
CATGQGGPGELFF
>TRBJ2-3|NA|few|TRBV4-2
TGTGCCAGCAGCCAAGACCCCACAGATACGCAGTATTTT
CASSQDPTDTQYF
>TRBJ1-6|NA|NA|TRBV19
TGTGCCAGTAGTCCAGTACAGACGAGCTCCTATAATTCACCCCTCCACTTT
CASSPVQTSSYNSPLHF
>TRBJ1-5|TRBD1|few|TRBV19
TGTGCCACGCGGGCGGGACAGGGGTCCAATCAGCCCCAGCATTTT
CATRAGQGSNQPQHF
>TRBJ2-7|NA|few|TRBV19
TGTGCCAGTAGCCCTGGACATCCCTACGAGCAGTACTTC
CASSPGHPYEQYF